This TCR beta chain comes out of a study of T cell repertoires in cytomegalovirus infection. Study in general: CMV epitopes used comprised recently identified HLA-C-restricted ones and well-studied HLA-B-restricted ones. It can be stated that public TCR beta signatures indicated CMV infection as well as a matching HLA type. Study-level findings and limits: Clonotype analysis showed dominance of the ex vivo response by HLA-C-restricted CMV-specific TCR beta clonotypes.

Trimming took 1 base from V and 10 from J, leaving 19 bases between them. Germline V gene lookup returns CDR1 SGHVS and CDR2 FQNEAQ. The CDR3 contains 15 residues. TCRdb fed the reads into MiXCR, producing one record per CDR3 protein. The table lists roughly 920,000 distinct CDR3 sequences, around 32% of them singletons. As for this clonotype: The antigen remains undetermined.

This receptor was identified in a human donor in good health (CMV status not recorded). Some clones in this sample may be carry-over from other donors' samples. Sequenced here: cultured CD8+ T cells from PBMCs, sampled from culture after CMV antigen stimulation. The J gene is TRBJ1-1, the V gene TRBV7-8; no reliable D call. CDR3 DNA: TGTGCCAGCAGCTTAGTCGACGGGTTGAGAGCTGGAGCTTTCTTT. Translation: CASSLVDGLRAGAFF.